The sequence of this T cell receptor beta chain was determined in a study of response to subunit inactivated influenza vaccine. Germline trimming cut 3 bases from V and 1 base from J; bases unmatched to any gene: 3. The CDR3 totals 15 residues. Germline CDR1 SEHNR, CDR2 FQNEAQ (reference sequence). TCRdb used MiXCR to reprocess the RT-PCR reads, holding one entry per CDR3 protein. The table lists about 650,000 distinct CDR3 sequences, about 15% of them singletons, with 9.5% to 13% in the top ten. This clonotype was counted only a few times. The rearrangement links TRBV7-9 to TRBJ2-5, with TRBD2 matching over 9 bases. The material was PBMCs from blood, obtained 11 to 12 days after vaccination. The receptor comes from a man aged 45-65 years who received an inactivated influenza vaccine. CDR3 coding DNA: TGTGCCAGCAGCTTCATTAGCGGGGGCCAAGAGACCCAGTACTTC. It translates to CASSFISGGQETQYF.